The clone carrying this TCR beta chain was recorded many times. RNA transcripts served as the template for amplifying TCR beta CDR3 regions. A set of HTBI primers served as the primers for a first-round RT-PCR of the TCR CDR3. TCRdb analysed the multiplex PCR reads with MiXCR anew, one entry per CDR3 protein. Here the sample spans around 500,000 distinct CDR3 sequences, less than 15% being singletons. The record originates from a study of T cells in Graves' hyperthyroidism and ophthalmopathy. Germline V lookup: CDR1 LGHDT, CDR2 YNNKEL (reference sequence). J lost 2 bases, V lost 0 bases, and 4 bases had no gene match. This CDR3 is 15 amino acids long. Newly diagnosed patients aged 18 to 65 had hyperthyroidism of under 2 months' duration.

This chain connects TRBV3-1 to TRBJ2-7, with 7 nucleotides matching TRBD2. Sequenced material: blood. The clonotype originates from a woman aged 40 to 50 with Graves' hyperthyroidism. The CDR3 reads CASSQESGMTYEQYF. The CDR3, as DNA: TGTGCCAGCAGCCAAGAAAGCGGGATGACCTACGAGCAGTACTTC.